This T cell receptor beta chain was sequenced for a study of cytomegalovirus exposure and HLA in healthy donors. Background on the study: The roughly 110 validation repertoires were reported in a later analysis to have been generated on the same platform as the roughly 720 first-cohort repertoires.

Profiling relied on immunoSEQ multiplex PCR, and the TCRdb table lists in-frame clones only, not all of them. The data show approximately 99,000 clones, with about 85% seen just once and more than 2.5% held by the top ten. Whole-study findings and limits: A few CMV-associated chains proved CMV antigen-specific in vitro. Cytomegalovirus association was listed for 150 to 200 TCR beta chains.

Turning to this clone: Its antigen is still unknown.

The CDR3 is 14 amino acids. Germline V lookup: CDR1 SGDLS, CDR2 YYNGEE. Trimming removed 3 bases from V and 4 bases from J; junction bases left unmatched: 1. The V gene is TRBV9, the J gene TRBJ2-3; 11 bases align to TRBD1. The sequence was obtained from a woman younger than 35 in good health and CMV-seronegative. The sample consisted of PBMCs. The CDR3 DNA reads TGTGCCAGCAGCGCGGGACAGGGGGCAGATACGCAGTATTTT. This sequence encodes CASSAGQGADTQYF.